Below, one TCR beta chain is given with its context. This clone was detected once. Its antigen has not been determined. Base qualities are not recorded, but no much larger clone differs from it by a single base. The entry originates in a study of cytomegalovirus exposure and HLA in healthy donors (dated by TCRdb to 2015 to 2018). Concerning the study at large: According to an earlier analysis of a few hundred of the donors, some 180 million T cells yielded over 100 million unique TCR beta sequences and around 280 Gb of sequence data. An early release that covered about 600 HLA-typed donors contained approximately 300 gigabases of sequencing data and approximately 85 million unique TCR sequences. Of the roughly 400 genotyped donors, roughly 80% fell in the genetic ancestry cluster associated with self-reported Caucasian donors. The study aimed to test whether signatures of past pathogen exposure could be identified by cataloging public T cell receptors. The study used immunosequencing to profile the T cell repertoires of 666 subjects and linked those repertoires to cytomegalovirus serostatus. In addition to the first cohort of about 650 subjects, a separate validation cohort of 120 different subjects was used. To predict cytomegalovirus infection status, the study brought together high-throughput TCR immunosequencing, statistical association of individual TCRs with disease status, and machine learning. In a later analysis, previously published TCR beta repertoires from fewer than 750 donors were re-analyzed and high-resolution HLA genotyping was added so that TCR occurrence patterns could be studied. Rather than using new phenotypic data, the later analysis identified candidate immune exposures from TCR beta sequences and from how often those sequences occurred across donors. An earlier analysis of 450 to 750 of the donors used high-throughput TCR beta sequencing to judge whether each TCR beta V gene segment behaved as functional or pseudogenic. Donor age, sex, ethnicity and CMV serostatus were compiled together with the repertoire data. In a later genetic analysis, genome-wide SNP genotypes for about 60% of the 666 donors were used, and that subset was treated as a discovery cohort. Every discovery cohort repertoire had been produced on one sequencing platform. Class I and class II HLA loci were covered by the typing at four-digit resolution. Typing coverage differed by locus: A, B, C, DRB1 and DQB1 were typed in about 620-630 donors, DQA1 in approximately 520, DPA1 in some 600, and DPB1 in 472. Roughly 5 DR-DQ haplotypes were handled as single units for association and clustering because linkage in the cohort was strong. On average, about 200,000 unique TCR beta nucleotide sequences were sequenced per donor among about 400 genotyped donors of the cohort, with approximately 18% of those sequences being non-productive.

The cohort comprised around 690 healthy bone marrow donors. Cohort members were all nominally healthy when sampled, although unrecorded immune exposures were likely present. The donor was CMV seronegative and was included in the group of a few hundred seronegative cohort members. A peripheral blood sample was provided by each donor, and peripheral blood mononuclear cells were used for TCR beta sequencing. The Qiagen DNeasy Blood Extraction Kit was used to extract genomic DNA from the blood cell samples. The library was prepared using the immunoSEQ multiplex PCR assay. The multiplex PCR relied on a mix of 60 forward primers for TCR Vbeta segments and 13 reverse primers for TCR Jbeta segments. A multiplex PCR assay on genomic DNA amplified the CDR3 region of rearranged TCR beta genes. The amplified TCR beta libraries were sequenced on the Illumina HiSeq System as 87-base-pair reads. From the authors' description of their analysis: A later analysis counted approximately 74 million unique TCR beta chains across the roughly 700 repertoires, and roughly 11 million of these chains were shared by at least two donors. Raw reads were error-corrected and collapsed into unique sequences by a nearest-neighbor algorithm in which closely related sequences were merged to remove PCR and sequencing errors. To assign V, D and J gene segments, CDR3 sequences were aligned to IMGT reference sequences. For a sequence to be retained, a match of at least six nucleotides to both a V gene segment and a J gene segment was required. A rearrangement counted as productive if the CDR3 had no stop codons and remained in frame with V and J, and every other rearrangement counted as non-productive. CDR3 was defined according to IMGT convention as the region running from the second conserved V-encoded cysteine to the conserved J-encoded phenylalanine. Sequences without an unambiguous match to a single V gene segment were excluded from the earlier analysis of 587 of the donors. In an earlier analysis of 450 to 700 of the donors, V segments were called functional above 56.7% productive rearrangements and were called segregating when the between-donor standard deviation exceeded 5%. To diagnose cytomegalovirus status from the catalog of TCR beta chain sequences, a statistical classification framework was built. A later analysis assigned V and J genes by comparing TCR nucleotide sequences with IMGT/GENE-DB human TR gene sequences. Using the TCRdist pipeline, a later analysis assigned CDR3 sequences along with most-parsimonious VDJ recombination scenarios. A later analysis defined each TCR beta chain by its CDR3 amino acid sequence plus V-gene family, and excluded reads lacking a unique V-gene family. A later analysis removed 592 highly shared, low-generation-probability nucleotide sequences to deal with suspected cross-contamination and a sequencing artifact. For each public chain, a later analysis derived a clonal expansion index from normalized ranks of inferred template counts within each repertoire. A later analysis computed generation probabilities with a VDJ recombination model fitted to out-of-frame rearrangements, and checked the results against IGoR. A later analysis scored TCR-TCR, TCR-HLA and TCR-CMV co-occurrence with hypergeometric tests, applying a repertoire-size bias correction to TCR pairs. In a later analysis, false discovery rates were estimated by permuting HLA or CMV assignments 20 times. In a later analysis, co-occurring TCRs were grouped using DBSCAN, with TCRdist sequence similarity added in when clustering inside HLA-allele-positive subsets. Repertoires with fewer than 30,000 or more than 120,000 public chains, plus five repertoires with anomalous nucleotide sharing, were excluded from co-occurrence clustering. Entries here come from immuneACCESS through TCRdb and include only in-frame sequences with V and J called. Some clones fail to appear in such tables; in the studies checked, an unresolved V gene covers under half of the shortfall, and the cause of the remainder is unknown. The DNA gave D and trimming, while V, J and clone size come from that table. The sample table lists 89,000 or so clones, just under 75% of them with a count of one. Around 3.9% of the sample lies in the top ten.

Overall study results and their limits: Linkage disequilibrium might explain the correlated functional status among segregating V segments, but an unknown experimental factor could not be excluded. A later analysis associated 15,000 to 20,000 TCR beta sequences with specific HLA alleles at a false discovery rate of 0.05. A total of around 150 TCR beta chains were listed by the study as associated with cytomegalovirus. The classifier was reported to diagnose cytomegalovirus status with high specificity and sensitivity in both the original cohort and the validation cohort. Most CMV-associated TCR beta chains appeared to be HLA-restricted in a later analysis, and the HLA associations seemed to be driven largely by CMV exposure. A later analysis found that HLA-associated TCR beta chains were more clonally expanded and had lower generation probabilities than equally common non-associated chains. While some public TCRs were present in many individuals, most TCR sequences turned up only very rarely across donors. A further reported finding was that TCR beta sequences accurately predicted the HLA-A and HLA-B alleles for most subjects in the first cohort. Three of the identified cytomegalovirus-associated TCR beta chains were confirmed in vitro to be specific for cytomegalovirus antigens. Roughly 17 rarely observed V segments, including chromosome 9 orphons, were excluded from the earlier analysis of about 610 of the donors because counts were too low. The only immune exposure information available for the cohort was CMV serostatus. It was suggested by the authors that the approach could potentially be generalized to other disease states and immunological phenotypes. In this cohort, only TCR beta chains were sequenced, and detectable features were limited by the absence of alpha or paired-chain data. Strong co-occurrence of HLA alleles, especially DR and DQ, made assigning TCR associations to individual alleles difficult. A later genetic analysis associated a missense DCLRE1C variant with V-gene and J-gene trimming of TCR beta chains, and an independent cohort replicated the association. In a later analysis, several top co-occurrence clusters were reported to appear linked to parvovirus B19, influenza, CMV and Epstein-Barr virus. Because some donors lacked HLA typing at each locus, the association tests relied only on the typed subset. In an earlier analysis of some 640 of the donors, most TCR beta V segments were observed in productive rearrangements about 87% or about 30% of the time, broadly matching IMGT annotations. A later analysis found that TCR association rates varied across HLA loci, with DRB1 alleles showing the most associated TCRs and HLA-C alleles the fewest. Roughly uniform sequencing depth across donors was assumed in presence/absence analyses, although this assumption may not hold. A cluster of highly shared sequence variants was judged likely to represent a technical artifact of the sequencing pipeline. According to a later genetic analysis, donors in an Asian-associated ancestry cluster had fewer N-insertions in productive TCRs than the approximately 670-donor mean.

The sequenced sample was PBMCs. This clonotype originated in a man aged 55 to 70 in good health and CMV-seronegative.

The CDR3 reads as follows: CASSLSSGGRSDTQYF. The DNA sequence reads TGTGCCAGCAGCTTATCGTCAGGGGGTCGTTCAGATACGCAGTATTTT. The chain couples TRBV11-3 to TRBJ2-3; 7 bases in between match TRBD1. According to the germline V gene, CDR1 reads SGHNT and CDR2 reads YENEEA. Trimming removed 2 bases from V and 4 bases from J; the gene matches leave 9 bases unexplained. From the cysteine through the phenylalanine, the CDR3 covers 16 amino acids. The sequence is cut down to CDR3 DNA, 48 bases in frame from base 1. Extended through the reference TRBV11-3 and TRBJ2-3 proteins, this CDR3 yields the full variable domain: EAGVVQSPRYKIIEKKQPVAFWCNPISGHNTLYWYLQNLGQGPELLIRYENEEAVDDSQLPKDRFSAERLKGVDSTLKIQPAELGDSAVYLCASSLSSGGRSDTQYFGPGTRLTVL.